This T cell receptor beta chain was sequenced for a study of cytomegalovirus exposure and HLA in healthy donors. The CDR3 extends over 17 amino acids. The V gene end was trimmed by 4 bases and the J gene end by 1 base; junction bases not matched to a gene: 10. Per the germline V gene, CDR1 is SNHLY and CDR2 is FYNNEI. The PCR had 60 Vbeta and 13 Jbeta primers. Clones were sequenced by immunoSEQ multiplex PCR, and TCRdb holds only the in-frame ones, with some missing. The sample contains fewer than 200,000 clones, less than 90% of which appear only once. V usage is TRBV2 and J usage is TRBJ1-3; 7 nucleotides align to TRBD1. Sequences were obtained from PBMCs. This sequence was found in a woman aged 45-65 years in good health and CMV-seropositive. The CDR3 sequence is CASSVPFTGVSGNTIYF. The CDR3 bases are TGTGCCAGCAGTGTCCCTTTTACAGGGGTATCTGGAAACACCATATATTTT.